Given below is one T cell receptor (beta chain) in context. Its specificity is not known. The sample comes from a study of cytomegalovirus exposure and HLA in healthy donors. The primer mix had 60 Vbeta and 13 Jbeta primers. TCRdb's copy holds only in-frame clones and misses some; the assay was immunoSEQ multiplex PCR. The sample includes around 79,000 clones, around 70% of them seen just once. Donors were nominally healthy when sampled, though unrecorded immune exposures were likely. V shed 5 bases and J 3 bases; nucleotides not matched to a gene: 5. Per germline, CDR1 WNHNN and CDR2 SYGVQD (reference sequence). The CDR3 sequence is 14 residues long. Study conclusions and caveats: An analysis that came later showed most CMV-associated TCR beta chains appearing HLA-restricted.

The receptor was isolated from a woman between 40 and 55 years old in good health and CMV-seropositive. The material sequenced was PBMCs. This chain uses TRBV10-1 with TRBJ1-2; TRBD1 agrees at 8 bases. CDR3 protein: CASSPGQAYYGYTF. CDR3 in DNA: TGCGCCAGCAGTCCGGGACAGGCTTACTATGGCTACACCTTC.